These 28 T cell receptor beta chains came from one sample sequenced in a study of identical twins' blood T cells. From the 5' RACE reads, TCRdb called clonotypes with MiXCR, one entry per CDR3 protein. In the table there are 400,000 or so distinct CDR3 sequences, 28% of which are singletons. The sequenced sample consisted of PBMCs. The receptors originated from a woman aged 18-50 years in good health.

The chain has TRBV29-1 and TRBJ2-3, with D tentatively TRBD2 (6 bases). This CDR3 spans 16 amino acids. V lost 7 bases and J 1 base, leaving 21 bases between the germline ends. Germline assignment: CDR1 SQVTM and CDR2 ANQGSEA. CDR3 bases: TGCAGCGCGCCCCCCGGAGGAGGGCTCGGCACAGATACGCAGTATTTT. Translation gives CSAPPGGGLGTDTQYF.

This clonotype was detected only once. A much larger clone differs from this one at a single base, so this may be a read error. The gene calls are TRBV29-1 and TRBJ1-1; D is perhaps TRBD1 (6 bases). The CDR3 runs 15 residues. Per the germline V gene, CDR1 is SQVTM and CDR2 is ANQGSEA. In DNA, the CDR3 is TGCGGCGTTCGGCAGGGAGCAGGGGTGGACACTGAAGCTTTCTTT. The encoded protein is CGVRQGAGVDTEAFF.

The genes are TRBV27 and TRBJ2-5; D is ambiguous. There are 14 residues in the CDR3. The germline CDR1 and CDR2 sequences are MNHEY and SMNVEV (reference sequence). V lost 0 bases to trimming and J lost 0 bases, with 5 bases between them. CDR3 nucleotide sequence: TGTGCCAGCAGTTTATCCTTGTACCAAGAGACCCAGTACTTC. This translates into CASSLSLYQETQYF.

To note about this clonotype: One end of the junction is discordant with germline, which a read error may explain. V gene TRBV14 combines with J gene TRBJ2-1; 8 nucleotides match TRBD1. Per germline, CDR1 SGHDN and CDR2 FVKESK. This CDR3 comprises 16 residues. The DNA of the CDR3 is TGTGTCAGCAGCTCCCGGACAGGGTCAACCTACAATGAGCAGTTCTTC. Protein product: CVSSSRTGSTYNEQFF. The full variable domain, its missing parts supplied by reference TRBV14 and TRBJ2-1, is EAGVTQFPSHSVIEKGQTVTLRCDPISGHDNLYWYRRVMGKEIKFLLHFVKESKQDESGMPNNRFLAERTGGTYSTLKVQPAELEDSGVYFCVSSSRTGSTYNEQFFGPGTRLTVL.

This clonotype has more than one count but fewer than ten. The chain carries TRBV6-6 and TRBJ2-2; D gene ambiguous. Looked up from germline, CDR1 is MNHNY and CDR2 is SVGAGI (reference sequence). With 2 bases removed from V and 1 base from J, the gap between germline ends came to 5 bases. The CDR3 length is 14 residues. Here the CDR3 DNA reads TGTGCCAGCAGTTACGAGGTGAACACCGGGGAGCTGTTTTTT. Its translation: CASSYEVNTGELFF.

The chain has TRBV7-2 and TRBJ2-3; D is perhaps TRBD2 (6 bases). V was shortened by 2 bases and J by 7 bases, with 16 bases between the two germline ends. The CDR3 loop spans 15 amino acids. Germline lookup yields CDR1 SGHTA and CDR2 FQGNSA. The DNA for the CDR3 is TGTGCCAGCAGCTTATTTGGAGGGCCAAGGTATACGCAGTATTTT. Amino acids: CASSLFGGPRYTQYF.

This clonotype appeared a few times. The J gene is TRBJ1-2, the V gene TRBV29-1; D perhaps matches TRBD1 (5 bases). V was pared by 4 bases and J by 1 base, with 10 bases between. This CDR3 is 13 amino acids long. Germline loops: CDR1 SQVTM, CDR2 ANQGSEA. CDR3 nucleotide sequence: TGCAGCGTTGGTAGGGACGTTAACTATGGCTACACCTTC. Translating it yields CSVGRDVNYGYTF.

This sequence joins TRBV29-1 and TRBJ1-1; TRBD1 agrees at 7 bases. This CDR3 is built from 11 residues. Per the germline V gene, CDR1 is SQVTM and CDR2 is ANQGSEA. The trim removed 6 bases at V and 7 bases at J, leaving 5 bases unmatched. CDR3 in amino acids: CSVQGVGEAFF. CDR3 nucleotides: TGCAGCGTCCAGGGGGTGGGTGAAGCTTTCTTT.

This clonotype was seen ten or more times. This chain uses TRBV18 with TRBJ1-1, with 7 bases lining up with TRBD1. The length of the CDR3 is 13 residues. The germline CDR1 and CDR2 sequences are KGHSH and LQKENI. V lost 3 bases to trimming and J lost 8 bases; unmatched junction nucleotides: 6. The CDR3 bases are TGTGCCAGCTCACCCACAGGGGAGATAGAAGCTTTCTTT. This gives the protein CASSPTGEIEAFF.

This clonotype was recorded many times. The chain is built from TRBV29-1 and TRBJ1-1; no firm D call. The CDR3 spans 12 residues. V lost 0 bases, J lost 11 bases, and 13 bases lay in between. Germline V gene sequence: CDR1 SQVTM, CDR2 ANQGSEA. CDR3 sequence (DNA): TGCAGCGTTGAAGATCCATGGGATTCCGCTTTCTTT. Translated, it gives CSVEDPWDSAFF.

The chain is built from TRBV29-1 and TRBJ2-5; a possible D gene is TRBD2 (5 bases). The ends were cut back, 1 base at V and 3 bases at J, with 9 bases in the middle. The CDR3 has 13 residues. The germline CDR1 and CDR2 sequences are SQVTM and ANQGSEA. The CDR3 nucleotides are TGCAGCGTTGAAGGTCAGACTAAAGAGACCCAGTACTTC. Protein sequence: CSVEGQTKETQYF. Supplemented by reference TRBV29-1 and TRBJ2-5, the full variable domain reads SAVISQKPSRDICQRGTSLTIQCQVDSQVTMMFWYRQQPGQSLTLIATANQGSEATYESGFVIDKFPISRPNLTFSTLTVSNMSPEDSSIYLCSVEGQTKETQYFGPGTRLLVL.

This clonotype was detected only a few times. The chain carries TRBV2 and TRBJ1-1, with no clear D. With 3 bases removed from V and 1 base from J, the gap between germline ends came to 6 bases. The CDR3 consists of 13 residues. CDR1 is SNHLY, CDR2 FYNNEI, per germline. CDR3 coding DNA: TGTGCCAGCAGTGAGACGTGGAACACTGAAGCTTTCTTT. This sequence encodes CASSETWNTEAFF.

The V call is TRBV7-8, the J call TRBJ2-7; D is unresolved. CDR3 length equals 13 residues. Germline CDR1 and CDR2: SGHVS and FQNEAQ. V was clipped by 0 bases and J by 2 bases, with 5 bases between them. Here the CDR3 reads CASSLASTYEQYF. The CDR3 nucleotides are TGTGCCAGCAGCTTAGCGAGTACCTACGAGCAGTACTTC.

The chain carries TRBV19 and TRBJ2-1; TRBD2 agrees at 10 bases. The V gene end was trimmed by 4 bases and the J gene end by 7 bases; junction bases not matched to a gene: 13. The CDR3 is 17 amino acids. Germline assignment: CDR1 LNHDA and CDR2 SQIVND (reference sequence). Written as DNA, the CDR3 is TGTGCCAGTAGTACCCTAGCGGGAGATCGATATATTAATGAGCAGTTCTTC. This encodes CASSTLAGDRYINEQFF.

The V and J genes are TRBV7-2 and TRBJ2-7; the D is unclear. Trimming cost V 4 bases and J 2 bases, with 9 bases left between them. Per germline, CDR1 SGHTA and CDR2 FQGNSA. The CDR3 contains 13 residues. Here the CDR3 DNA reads TGTGCCAGCAGCTATATAACAACCTACGAGCAGTACTTC. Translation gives CASSYITTYEQYF. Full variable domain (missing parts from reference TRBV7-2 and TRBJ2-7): GAGVSQSPSNKVTEKGKDVELRCDPISGHTALYWYRQSLGQGLEFLIYFQGNSAPDKSGLPSDRFSAERTGGSVSTLTIQRTQQEDSAVYLCASSYITTYEQYFGPGTRLTVT.

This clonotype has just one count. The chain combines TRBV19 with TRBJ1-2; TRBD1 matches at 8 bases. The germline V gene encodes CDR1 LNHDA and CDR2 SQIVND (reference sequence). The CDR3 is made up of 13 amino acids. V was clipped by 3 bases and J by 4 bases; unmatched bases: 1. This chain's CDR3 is CASSIGTGYGYTF. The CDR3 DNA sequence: TGTGCCAGTAGTATCGGGACAGGCTATGGCTACACCTTC.

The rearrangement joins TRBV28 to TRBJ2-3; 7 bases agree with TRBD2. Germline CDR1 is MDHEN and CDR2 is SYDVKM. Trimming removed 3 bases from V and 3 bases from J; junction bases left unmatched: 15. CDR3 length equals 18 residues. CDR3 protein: CASSFPLTGLGNTDTQYF. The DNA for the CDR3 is TGTGCCAGCAGTTTCCCACTTACTGGACTAGGGAATACAGATACGCAGTATTTT.

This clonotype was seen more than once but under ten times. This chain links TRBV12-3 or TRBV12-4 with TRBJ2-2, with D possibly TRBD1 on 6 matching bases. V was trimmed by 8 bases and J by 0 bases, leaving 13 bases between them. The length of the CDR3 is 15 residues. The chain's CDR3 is CASLFGTPNTGELFF. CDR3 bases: TGTGCCAGCCTATTCGGGACACCGAACACCGGGGAGCTGTTTTTT.

The chain's CDR3 is CASSLTRVRGNTEAFF. The CDR3 coding sequence is TGTGCCAGCAGTCTCACCAGGGTTCGGGGTAACACTGAAGCTTTCTTT. The chain has TRBV6-1 and TRBJ1-1; a possible D gene is TRBD1 (5 bases). Germline CDR1 is MNHNS and CDR2 is SASEGT. This CDR3 has 16 residues. V dropped 5 bases and J dropped 2 bases, with 18 bases sitting between them.

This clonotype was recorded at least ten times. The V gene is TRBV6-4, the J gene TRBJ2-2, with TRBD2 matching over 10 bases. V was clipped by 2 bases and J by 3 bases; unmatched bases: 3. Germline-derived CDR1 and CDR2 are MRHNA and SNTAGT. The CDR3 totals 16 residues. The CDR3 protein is CASSDNSGGDTGELFF. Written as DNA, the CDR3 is TGTGCCAGCAGTGACAACAGCGGGGGGGACACCGGGGAGCTGTTTTTT.

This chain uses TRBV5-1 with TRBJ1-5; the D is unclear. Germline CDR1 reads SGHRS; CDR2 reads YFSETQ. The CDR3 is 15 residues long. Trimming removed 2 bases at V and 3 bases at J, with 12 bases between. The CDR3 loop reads CASSFDGLHNQPQHF. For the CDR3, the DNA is TGCGCCAGCAGCTTCGACGGATTACACAATCAGCCCCAGCATTTT.

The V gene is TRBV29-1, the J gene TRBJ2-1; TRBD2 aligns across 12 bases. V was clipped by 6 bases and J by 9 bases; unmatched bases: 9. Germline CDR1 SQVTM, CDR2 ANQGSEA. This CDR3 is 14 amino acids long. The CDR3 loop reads CSVTPSGRGAEQFF. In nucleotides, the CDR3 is TGCAGCGTGACGCCTAGCGGGAGGGGGGCTGAGCAGTTCTTC.

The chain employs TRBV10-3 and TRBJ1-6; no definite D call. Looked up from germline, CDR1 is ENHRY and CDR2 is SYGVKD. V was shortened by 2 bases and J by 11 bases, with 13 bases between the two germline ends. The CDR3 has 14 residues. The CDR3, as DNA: TGTGCCATCAGTGAGGGGGAGGGTCTCCCACCCCTCCACTTT. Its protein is CAISEGEGLPPLHF.

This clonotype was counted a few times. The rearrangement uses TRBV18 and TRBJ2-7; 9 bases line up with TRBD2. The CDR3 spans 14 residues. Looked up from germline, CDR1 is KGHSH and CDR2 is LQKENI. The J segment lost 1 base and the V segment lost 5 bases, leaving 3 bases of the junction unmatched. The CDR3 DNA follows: TGTGCCAGCTCAGAGCGGGGGGCTTCCTACGAGCAGTACTTC. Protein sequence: CASSERGASYEQYF.

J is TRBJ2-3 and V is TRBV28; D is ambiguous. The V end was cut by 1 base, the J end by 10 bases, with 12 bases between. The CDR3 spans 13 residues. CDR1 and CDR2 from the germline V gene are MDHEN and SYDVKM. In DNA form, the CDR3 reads TGTGCCAGCAGTTTATTTCCGGCGGATCCGCAGTATTTT. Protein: CASSLFPADPQYF.

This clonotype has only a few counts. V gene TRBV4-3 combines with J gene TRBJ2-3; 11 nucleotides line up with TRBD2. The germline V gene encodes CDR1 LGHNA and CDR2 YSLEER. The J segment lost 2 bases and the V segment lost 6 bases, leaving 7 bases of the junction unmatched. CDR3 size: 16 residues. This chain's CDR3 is CASRLGLADITDTQYF. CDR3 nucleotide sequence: TGCGCCAGCAGGCTGGGACTAGCGGACATCACAGATACGCAGTATTTT.

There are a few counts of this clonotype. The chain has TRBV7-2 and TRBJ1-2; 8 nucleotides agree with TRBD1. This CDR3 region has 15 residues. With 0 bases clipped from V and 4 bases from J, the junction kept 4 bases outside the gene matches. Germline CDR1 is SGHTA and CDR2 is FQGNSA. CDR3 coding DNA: TGTGCCAGCAGCTTAGCTTCTGGGACAGGCTATGGCTACACCTTC. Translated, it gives CASSLASGTGYGYTF. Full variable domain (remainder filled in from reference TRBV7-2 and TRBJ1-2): GAGVSQSPSNKVTEKGKDVELRCDPISGHTALYWYRQSLGQGLEFLIYFQGNSAPDKSGLPSDRFSAERTGGSVSTLTIQRTQQEDSAVYLCASSLASGTGYGYTFGSGTRLTVV.

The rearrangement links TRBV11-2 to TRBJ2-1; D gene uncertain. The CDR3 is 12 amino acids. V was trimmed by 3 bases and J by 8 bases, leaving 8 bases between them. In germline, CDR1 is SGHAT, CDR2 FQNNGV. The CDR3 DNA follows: TGTGCCAGCAGCTTGTTTCGTCATGAGCAGTTCTTC. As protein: CASSLFRHEQFF.